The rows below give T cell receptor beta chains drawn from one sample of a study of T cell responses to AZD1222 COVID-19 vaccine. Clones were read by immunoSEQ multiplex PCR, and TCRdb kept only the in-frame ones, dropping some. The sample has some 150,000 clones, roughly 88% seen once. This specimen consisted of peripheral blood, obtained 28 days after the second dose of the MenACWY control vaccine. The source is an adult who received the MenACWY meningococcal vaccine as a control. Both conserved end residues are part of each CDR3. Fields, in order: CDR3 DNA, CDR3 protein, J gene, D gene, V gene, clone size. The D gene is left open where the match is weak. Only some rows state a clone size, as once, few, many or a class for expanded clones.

CDR3 DNA: TGTGCCAGCAGCGGACGGGACCTTACGGATACGCAGTATTTT
CDR3 protein: CASSGRDLTDTQYF
J gene: TRBJ2-3
D gene: .
V gene: TRBV21-1
clone size: .

CDR3 DNA: TGTGCCAGCAGCCCCGGGGGGGCCAAAAACATTCAGTACTTC
CDR3 protein: CASSPGGAKNIQYF
J gene: TRBJ2-4
D gene: TRBD2
V gene: TRBV5-4
clone size: .

CDR3 DNA: TGTGCCAGCAGTTGGGACTCCGGGGAGCTGTTTTTT
CDR3 protein: CASSWDSGELFF
J gene: TRBJ2-2
D gene: .
V gene: TRBV6-5
clone size: .

CDR3 DNA: TGTGCCAGCAGCAAAGAGGGCAGGGGGCGGGACTATGGCTACACCTTC
CDR3 protein: CASSKEGRGRDYGYTF
J gene: TRBJ1-2
D gene: .
V gene: TRBV21-1
clone size: few

CDR3 DNA: TGTGCCAGTAGTATAGGAGGGAGAAGGGGCTATGGCTACACCTTC
CDR3 protein: CASSIGGRRGYGYTF
J gene: TRBJ1-2
D gene: .
V gene: TRBV19
clone size: .

CDR3 DNA: TGTGCCAGCCTTGAGGATGCTGGAAACACCATATATTTT
CDR3 protein: CASLEDAGNTIYF
J gene: TRBJ1-3
D gene: .
V gene: TRBV2
clone size: once

CDR3 DNA: TGTGCCAGCAGCTTAGGGACTAGCGGGACCCACGAGCAGTACTTC
CDR3 protein: CASSLGTSGTHEQYF
J gene: TRBJ2-7
D gene: TRBD2
V gene: TRBV7-3
clone size: .

CDR3 DNA: TGCAGCGTTGAAGGACAGGCCCGCACAGATACGCAGTATTTT
CDR3 protein: CSVEGQARTDTQYF
J gene: TRBJ2-3
D gene: .
V gene: TRBV29-1
clone size: .

CDR3 DNA: TGTGCCAGCAGCCAAGGGGCCAGCGACGAGCAGTACTTC
CDR3 protein: CASSQGASDEQYF
J gene: TRBJ2-7
D gene: .
V gene: TRBV3-1/TRBV3-2
clone size: .

CDR3 DNA: TGTGCCAGCAGCCAAGTGGCAGGCGATAACACTGAAGCTTTCTTT
CDR3 protein: CASSQVAGDNTEAFF
J gene: TRBJ1-1
D gene: .
V gene: TRBV14
clone size: .

CDR3 DNA: TGTGCCAGCAGTCTAGACCGGACGTACTATGGCTACACCTTC
CDR3 protein: CASSLDRTYYGYTF
J gene: TRBJ1-2
D gene: .
V gene: TRBV28
clone size: .

CDR3 DNA: TGTGCCAGCAGTGAAGGTGGCAGTGCTCTTAGGGGCTACACCTTC
CDR3 protein: CASSEGGSALRGYTF
J gene: TRBJ1-2
D gene: .
V gene: TRBV6-1
clone size: few

CDR3 DNA: TGTGCCTCCCAAAGTCAGCTTAATTCACCCCTCCACTTT
CDR3 protein: CASQSQLNSPLHF
J gene: TRBJ1-6
D gene: .
V gene: TRBV2
clone size: .

CDR3 DNA: TGTGCCAGCAGTGGGGCCTGGGGGGAGACTACCAAAAACATTCAGTACTTC
CDR3 protein: CASSGAWGETTKNIQYF
J gene: TRBJ2-4
D gene: .
V gene: TRBV2
clone size: .

CDR3 DNA: TGCGCCAGCAGCCGCTTCACCGGGACAATCCCCGGCACTGAAGCTTTCTTT
CDR3 protein: CASSRFTGTIPGTEAFF
J gene: TRBJ1-1
D gene: .
V gene: TRBV4-1
clone size: once

CDR3 DNA: TGTGCCAGCAGCCAACACGATCAGCCCCAGCATTTT
CDR3 protein: CASSQHDQPQHF
J gene: TRBJ1-5
D gene: .
V gene: TRBV3-1/TRBV3-2
clone size: .

CDR3 DNA: TGTGCCAGCAGCGCGCTAGGGGGCGGCGGCGAAAAACTGTTTTTT
CDR3 protein: CASSALGGGGEKLFF
J gene: TRBJ1-4
D gene: TRBD1
V gene: TRBV9
clone size: .

CDR3 DNA: TGTGCCAGCAGCTTGTCTATTACGGGGGGAACGCAGTATTTT
CDR3 protein: CASSLSITGGTQYF
J gene: TRBJ2-3
D gene: TRBD2
V gene: TRBV7-2
clone size: .

CDR3 DNA: TGTGCCAGCGGGACAGGTTATGGCTACACCTTC
CDR3 protein: CASGTGYGYTF
J gene: TRBJ1-2
D gene: TRBD1
V gene: TRBV27
clone size: few

CDR3 DNA: TGTGCCAGCAGTTACCTCCAGGGCCATAATTCACCCCTCCACTTT
CDR3 protein: CASSYLQGHNSPLHF
J gene: TRBJ1-6
D gene: .
V gene: TRBV6-5
clone size: .

CDR3 DNA: TGTGCCAGCAGCCCACGGGACAGGGGATTTAGCGGCTACACCTTC
CDR3 protein: CASSPRDRGFSGYTF
J gene: TRBJ1-2
D gene: TRBD1
V gene: TRBV7-2
clone size: .

CDR3 DNA: TGTGCCACCAGCAGATTCAGGGCCGGGGAGACCCAGTACTTC
CDR3 protein: CATSRFRAGETQYF
J gene: TRBJ2-5
D gene: .
V gene: TRBV15
clone size: .

CDR3 DNA: TGCGCCAGCAGCCAAGGCTGGGGCCCTCGGACAGCCCAGGTTGGAAAACTGTTTTTT
CDR3 protein: CASSQGWGPRTAQVGKLFF
J gene: TRBJ1-4
D gene: .
V gene: TRBV4-3
clone size: .

CDR3 DNA: TGTGCCAGCAGCTTGGGGGGGCTAGCGAACACAGATACGCAGTATTTT
CDR3 protein: CASSLGGLANTDTQYF
J gene: TRBJ2-3
D gene: .
V gene: TRBV5-5
clone size: .